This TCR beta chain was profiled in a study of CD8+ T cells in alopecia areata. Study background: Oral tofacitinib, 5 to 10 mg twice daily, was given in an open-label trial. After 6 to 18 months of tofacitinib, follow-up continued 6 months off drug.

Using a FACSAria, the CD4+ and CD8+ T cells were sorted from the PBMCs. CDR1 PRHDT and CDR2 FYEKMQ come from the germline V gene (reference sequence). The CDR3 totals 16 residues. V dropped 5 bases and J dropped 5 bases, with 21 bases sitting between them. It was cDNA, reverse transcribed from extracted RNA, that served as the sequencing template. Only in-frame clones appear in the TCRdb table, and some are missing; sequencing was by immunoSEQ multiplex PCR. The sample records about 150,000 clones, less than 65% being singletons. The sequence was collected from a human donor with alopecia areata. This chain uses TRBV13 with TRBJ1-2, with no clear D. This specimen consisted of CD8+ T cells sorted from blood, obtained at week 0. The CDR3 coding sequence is TGTGCCAGCAGCGCCGGAGGTGGAGACACACAGTATGGCTACACCTTC. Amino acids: CASSAGGGDTQYGYTF. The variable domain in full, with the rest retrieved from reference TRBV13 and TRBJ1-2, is AAGVIQSPRHLIKEKRETATLKCYPIPRHDTVYWYQQGPGQDPQFLISFYEKMQSDKGSIPDRFSAQQFSDYHSELNMSSLELGDSALYFCASSAGGGDTQYGYTFGSGTRLTVV.